The next 10 T cell receptor beta chains were all read from a single sample in a study of T cells in Graves' hyperthyroidism and ophthalmopathy. What was amplified from RNA transcripts were TCR beta CDR3 regions. Researchers ran a first-round RT-PCR on the TCR CDR3 using the HTBI primer set. TCRdb re-called the multiplex PCR reads through MiXCR, storing one row per CDR3 protein. The data show tens of thousands of distinct CDR3 sequences, roughly 56% seen once. Source material: peripheral blood or thyroid tissue (not recorded which). The receptor set was obtained from a man between 18 and 35 years old with Graves' hyperthyroidism.

This clonotype showed up many times. V is TRBV20-1 and J is TRBJ1-1; D gene uncertain. CDR1 DFQATT and CDR2 SNEGSKA come from the germline V gene (reference sequence). CDR3 length equals 16 residues. Trimming stripped 0 bases from V and 5 bases from J, with 19 bases between. The CDR3 protein is CSARDARGGVRTEAFF. In nucleotides, the CDR3 is TGCAGTGCTAGAGATGCCCGCGGCGGGGTACGAACTGAAGCTTTCTTT.

The chain carries TRBV7-2 and TRBJ2-7, with D perhaps TRBD2 (6 bases). CDR3 length: 15 residues. In germline, CDR1 is SGHTA, CDR2 FQGNSA. V lost 2 bases to trimming and J lost 6 bases, with 17 bases between them. Written as DNA, the CDR3 is TGTGCCAGCAGCTTAAGGCAGGGCGGGACCGGCGAGCAGTACTTC. Amino acids: CASSLRQGGTGEQYF.

The V gene is TRBV29-1, the J gene TRBJ2-7, with D tentatively TRBD1 (6 bases). This CDR3 has 14 residues. Germline V CDR1 and CDR2: SQVTM, ANQGSEA. The V gene lost 6 bases and the J gene lost 5 bases, with 20 bases spanning the gap. CDR3 nucleotide sequence: TGCAGCGTCCGACAGGCTAGGACGTATGACGAGCAGTACTTC. It yields the protein CSVRQARTYDEQYF.

This clonotype occurred many times. The chain couples TRBV6-1 to TRBJ2-7; D is possibly TRBD1 (6 bases). V was cut by 4 bases and J by 1 base, with 11 bases left in between. Germline CDR1 reads MNHNS; CDR2 reads SASEGT. The CDR3 has 14 amino acids. CDR3 in DNA: TGTGCCAGCAGTGCCCGGACAGAGTCCTACGAGCAGTACTTC. The encoded protein is CASSARTESYEQYF.

The chain uses TRBV7-9 and TRBJ2-2, with D possibly TRBD2 on 5 matching bases. Per the germline V gene, CDR1 is SEHNR and CDR2 is FQNEAQ (reference sequence). This CDR3 spans 15 amino acids. Trimming shortened V by 4 bases and J by 3 bases, and 12 bases separated the two germline ends. CDR3 loop: CASSSGSTYTGELFF. The CDR3 DNA follows: TGTGCCAGCAGCTCGGGGAGCACCTACACCGGGGAGCTGTTTTTT. Using reference TRBV7-9 and TRBJ2-2 for the parts outside the CDR3, the full variable domain is DTGVSQNPRHKITKRGQNVTFRCDPISEHNRLYWYRQTLGQGPEFLTYFQNEAQLEKSRLLSDRFSAERPKGSFSTLEIQRTEQGDSAMYLCASSSGSTYTGELFFGEGSRLTVL.

The chain has TRBV10-3 and TRBJ1-6; no firm D call. The CDR3 has 13 amino acids. Germline CDR1 reads ENHRY; CDR2 reads SYGVKD. The ends were cut back, 5 bases at V and 15 bases at J, with 17 bases in the middle. In nucleotides, the CDR3 is TGTGCCATCAGTTATCAAAGGAGGAGTATCCTCCACTTT. Translating it yields CAISYQRRSILHF.

About this clonotype itself: The CDR3 does not end in the conserved phenylalanine or tryptophan, so this is likely a read error. This chain uses TRBV5-1 with TRBJ2-2; no firm D call. This CDR3 region has 12 residues. CDR1 and CDR2 (germline): SGHRS, YFSETQ. The V end was cut by 4 bases, the J end by 5 bases, with 6 bases between. CDR3 residues: CASSPETGELFS. DNA of the CDR3: TGCGCCAGCAGCCCCGAGACCGGGGAGCTGTTTTCC.

This rearrangement joins TRBV7-2 to TRBJ2-5; D is perhaps TRBD2 (6 bases). Germline-derived CDR1 and CDR2 are SGHTA and FQGNSA. Trimming shortened V by 6 bases and J by 7 bases, and 9 bases separated the two germline ends. The CDR3 consists of 11 residues. This chain's CDR3 is CASRGGGTQYF. The CDR3 region has the DNA TGTGCCAGCAGGGGAGGTGGGACCCAGTACTTC.

This clonotype was recorded many times. V gene TRBV29-1 combines with J gene TRBJ2-7, with 8 nucleotides matching TRBD2. The J segment lost 7 bases and the V segment lost 6 bases, leaving 8 bases of the junction unmatched. Germline CDR1 is SQVTM and CDR2 is ANQGSEA. This CDR3 region has 12 residues. Here the CDR3 reads CSVRRGTSEQYF. CDR3 nucleotide sequence: TGCAGCGTGAGGCGCGGGACTAGTGAGCAGTACTTC.

The sample holds many counts of this clonotype. This rearrangement joins TRBV27 to TRBJ1-5; D remains unclear. From germline, CDR1 is MNHEY and CDR2 SMNVEV (reference sequence). V lost 3 bases and J lost 4, with 7 bases in between. The CDR3 runs to 13 residues. CDR3 bases: TGTGCCAGCAGTTTCGTAAGGAATCAGCCCCAGCATTTT. This translates into CASSFVRNQPQHF.